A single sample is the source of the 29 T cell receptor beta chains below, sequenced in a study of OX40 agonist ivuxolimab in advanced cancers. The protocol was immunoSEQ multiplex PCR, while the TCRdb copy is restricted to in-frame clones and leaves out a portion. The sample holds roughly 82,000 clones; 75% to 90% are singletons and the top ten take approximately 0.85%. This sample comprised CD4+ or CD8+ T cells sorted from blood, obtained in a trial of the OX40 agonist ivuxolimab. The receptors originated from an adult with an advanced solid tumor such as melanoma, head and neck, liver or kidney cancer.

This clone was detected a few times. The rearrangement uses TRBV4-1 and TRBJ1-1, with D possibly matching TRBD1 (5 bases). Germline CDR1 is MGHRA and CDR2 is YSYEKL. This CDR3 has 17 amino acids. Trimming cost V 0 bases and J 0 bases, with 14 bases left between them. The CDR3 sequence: CASSQDRAGSMNTEAFF. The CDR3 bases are TGCGCCAGCAGCCAAGATCGGGCAGGGTCTATGAACACTGAAGCTTTCTTT.

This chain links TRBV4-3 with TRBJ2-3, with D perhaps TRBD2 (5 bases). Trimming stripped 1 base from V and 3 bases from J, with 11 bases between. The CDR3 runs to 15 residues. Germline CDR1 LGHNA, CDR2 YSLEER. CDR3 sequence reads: CASSQGGGFTDTQYF. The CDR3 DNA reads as TGCGCCAGCAGCCAAGGAGGAGGATTTACAGATACGCAGTATTTT.

CDR3 protein: CASSPKGHMNTEAFF. DNA for the CDR3: TGTGCCAGCAGCCCGAAGGGACATATGAACACTGAAGCTTTCTTT. This chain connects TRBV9 to TRBJ1-1; TRBD1 is a possible D gene (6 bases). The V end lost 4 bases, the J end lost 0 bases, and 13 bases lay between the germline ends. This CDR3 spans 15 amino acids. Germline lookup yields CDR1 SGDLS and CDR2 YYNGEE.

The DNA for the CDR3 is TGTGCCAGCAAAGGACAGGGGACGTATAATTCACCCCTCCACTTT. This codes for CASKGQGTYNSPLHF. The chain is built from TRBV5-6 and TRBJ1-6, with 9 bases fitting TRBD1. The V gene end was trimmed by 6 bases and the J gene end by 4 bases; junction bases not matched to a gene: 5. Per the germline V gene, CDR1 is SGHDT and CDR2 is YYEEEE. This CDR3 region has 15 residues.

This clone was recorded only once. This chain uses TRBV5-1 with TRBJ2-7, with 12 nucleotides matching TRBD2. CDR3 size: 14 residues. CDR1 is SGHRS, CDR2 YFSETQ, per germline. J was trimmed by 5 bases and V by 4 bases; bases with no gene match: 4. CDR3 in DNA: TGCGCCAGCAGCCACGGACTAGCGGGGAACGAGCAGTACTTC. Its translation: CASSHGLAGNEQYF.

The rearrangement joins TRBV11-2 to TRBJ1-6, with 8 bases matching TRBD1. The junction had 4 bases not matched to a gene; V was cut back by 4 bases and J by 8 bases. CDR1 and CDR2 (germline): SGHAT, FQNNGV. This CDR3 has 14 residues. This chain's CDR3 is CASSSQGAHSPLHF. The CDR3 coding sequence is TGTGCCAGCAGCTCCCAGGGGGCGCATTCACCCCTCCACTTT.

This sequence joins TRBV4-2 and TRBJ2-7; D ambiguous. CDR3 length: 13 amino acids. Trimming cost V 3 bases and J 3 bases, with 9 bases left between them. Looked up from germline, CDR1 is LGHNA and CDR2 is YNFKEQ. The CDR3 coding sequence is TGTGCCAGCAGCCAGAACGGCCTCTACGAGCAGTACTTC. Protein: CASSQNGLYEQYF.

The CDR3 loop is CASYQRRFYGYTF. The CDR3 DNA sequence: TGTGCCAGCTACCAAAGACGGTTCTATGGCTACACCTTC. V gene TRBV2 combines with J gene TRBJ1-2, with D unresolved. The germline V gene encodes CDR1 SNHLY and CDR2 FYNNEI. V lost 8 bases and J lost 4, with 14 bases in between. The CDR3 covers 13 residues.

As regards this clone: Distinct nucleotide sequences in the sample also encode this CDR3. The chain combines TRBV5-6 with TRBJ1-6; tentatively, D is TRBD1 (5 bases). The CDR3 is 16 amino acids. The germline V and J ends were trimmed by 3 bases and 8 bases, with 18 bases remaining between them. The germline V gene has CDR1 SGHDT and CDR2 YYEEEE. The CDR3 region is CASSSRVGLLDSPLHF. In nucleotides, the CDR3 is TGTGCCAGCAGCTCCAGGGTCGGGCTCTTAGATTCACCCCTCCACTTT.

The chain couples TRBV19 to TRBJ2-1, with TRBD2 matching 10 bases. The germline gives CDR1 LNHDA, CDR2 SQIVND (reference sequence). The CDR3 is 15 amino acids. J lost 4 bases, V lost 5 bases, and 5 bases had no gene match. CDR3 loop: CASSATSGAYNEQFF. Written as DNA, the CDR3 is TGTGCCAGTAGTGCCACTAGCGGGGCTTACAATGAGCAGTTCTTC.

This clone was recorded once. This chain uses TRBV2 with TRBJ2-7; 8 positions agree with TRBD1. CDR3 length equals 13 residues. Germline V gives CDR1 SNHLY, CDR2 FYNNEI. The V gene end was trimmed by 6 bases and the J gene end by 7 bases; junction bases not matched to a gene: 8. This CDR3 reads CASSTDRVKEQYF. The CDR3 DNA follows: TGTGCCAGCAGCACGGACAGGGTGAAAGAGCAGTACTTC.

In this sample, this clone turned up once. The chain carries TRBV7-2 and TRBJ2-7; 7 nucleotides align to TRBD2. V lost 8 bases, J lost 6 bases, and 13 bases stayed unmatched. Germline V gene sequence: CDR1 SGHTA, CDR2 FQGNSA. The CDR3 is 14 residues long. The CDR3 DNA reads TGTGCCAGCTCACGGGGGACTAATCTGGGCGAGCAGTACTTC. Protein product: CASSRGTNLGEQYF.

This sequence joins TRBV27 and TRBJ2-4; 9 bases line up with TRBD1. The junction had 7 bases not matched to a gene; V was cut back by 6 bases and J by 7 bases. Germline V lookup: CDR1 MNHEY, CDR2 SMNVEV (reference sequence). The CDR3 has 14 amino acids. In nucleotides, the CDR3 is TGTGCCAGCAGCCCCGTGACAGGGGGTAACATTCAGTACTTC. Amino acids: CASSPVTGGNIQYF.

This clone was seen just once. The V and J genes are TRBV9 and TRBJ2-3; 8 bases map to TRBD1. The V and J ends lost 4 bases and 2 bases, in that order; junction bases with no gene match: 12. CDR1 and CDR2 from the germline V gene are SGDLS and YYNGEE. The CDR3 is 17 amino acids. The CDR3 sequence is CASSTGGGILLTDTQYF. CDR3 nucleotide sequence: TGTGCCAGCAGCACAGGGGGTGGAATACTACTCACAGATACGCAGTATTTT.

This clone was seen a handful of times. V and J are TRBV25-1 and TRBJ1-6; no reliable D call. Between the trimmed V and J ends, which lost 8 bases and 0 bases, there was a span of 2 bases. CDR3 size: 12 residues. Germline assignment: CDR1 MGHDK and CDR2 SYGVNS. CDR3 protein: CASRSYNSPLHF. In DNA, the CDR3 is TGTGCCAGCCGCTCCTATAATTCACCCCTCCACTTT.

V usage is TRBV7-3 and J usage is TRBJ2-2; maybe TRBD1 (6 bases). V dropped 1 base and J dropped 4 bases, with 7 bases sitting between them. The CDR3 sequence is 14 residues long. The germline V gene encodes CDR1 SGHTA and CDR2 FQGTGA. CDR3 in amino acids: CASSLIQGTGELFF. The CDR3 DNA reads TGTGCCAGCAGCTTAATACAGGGCACCGGGGAGCTGTTTTTT.

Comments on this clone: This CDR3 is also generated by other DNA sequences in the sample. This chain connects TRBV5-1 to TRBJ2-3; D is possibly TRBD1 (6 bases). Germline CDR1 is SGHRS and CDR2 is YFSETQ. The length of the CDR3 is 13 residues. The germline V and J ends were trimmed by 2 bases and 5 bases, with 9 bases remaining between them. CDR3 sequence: CASSFPGEDTQYF. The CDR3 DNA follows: TGCGCCAGCAGCTTTCCAGGGGAAGATACGCAGTATTTT. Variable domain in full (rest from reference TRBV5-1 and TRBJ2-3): KAGVTQTPRYLIKTRGQQVTLSCSPISGHRSVSWYQQTPGQGLQFLFEYFSETQRNKGNFPGRFSGRQFSNSRSEMNVSTLELGDSALYLCASSFPGEDTQYFGPGTRLTVL.

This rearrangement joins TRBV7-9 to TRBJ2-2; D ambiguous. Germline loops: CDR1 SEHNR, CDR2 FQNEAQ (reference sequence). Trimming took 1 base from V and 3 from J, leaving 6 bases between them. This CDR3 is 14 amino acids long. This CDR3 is CASSLGWDTGELFF. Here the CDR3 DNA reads TGTGCCAGCAGCTTAGGGTGGGACACCGGGGAGCTGTTTTTT.

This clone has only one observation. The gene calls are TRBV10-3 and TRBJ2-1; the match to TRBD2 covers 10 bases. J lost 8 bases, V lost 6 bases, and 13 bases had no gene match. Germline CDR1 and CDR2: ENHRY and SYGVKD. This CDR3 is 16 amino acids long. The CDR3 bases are TGTGCCATCAGCGGACTAGCGGCTGTTGGGTACGATGAGCAGTTCTTC. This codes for CAISGLAAVGYDEQFF.

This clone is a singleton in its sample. The CDR3 DNA reads as TGTGCCAGCAGCGGGACAGGGGGCATCGGCTACACCTTC. This gives the protein CASSGTGGIGYTF. The chain uses TRBV5-6 and TRBJ1-2; 12 bases line up with TRBD1. Germline V lookup: CDR1 SGHDT, CDR2 YYEEEE. The CDR3 length is 13 residues. J gave up 8 bases and V 4 bases, and 3 bases lay outside the gene matches.

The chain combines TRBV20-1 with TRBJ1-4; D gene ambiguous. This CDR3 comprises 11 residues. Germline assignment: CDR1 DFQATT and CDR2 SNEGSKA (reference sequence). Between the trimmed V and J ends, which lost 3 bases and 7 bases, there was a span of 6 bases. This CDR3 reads CSASPGEKLFF. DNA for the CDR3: TGCAGTGCTAGCCCAGGTGAAAAACTGTTTTTT.

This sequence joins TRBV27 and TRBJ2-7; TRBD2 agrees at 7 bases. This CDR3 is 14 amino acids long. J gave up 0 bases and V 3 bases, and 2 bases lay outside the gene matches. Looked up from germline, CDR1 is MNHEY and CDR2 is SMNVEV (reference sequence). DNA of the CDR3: TGTGCCAGCAGTTTCCAGCGGGGCTCCTACGAGCAGTACTTC. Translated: CASSFQRGSYEQYF.

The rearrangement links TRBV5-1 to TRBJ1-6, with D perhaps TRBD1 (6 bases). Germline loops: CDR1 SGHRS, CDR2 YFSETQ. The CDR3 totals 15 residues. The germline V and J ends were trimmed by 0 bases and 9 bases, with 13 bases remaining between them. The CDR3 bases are TGCGCCAGCAGCTTGGTTATAGGACAGAGTTCACCCCTCCACTTT. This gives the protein CASSLVIGQSSPLHF.

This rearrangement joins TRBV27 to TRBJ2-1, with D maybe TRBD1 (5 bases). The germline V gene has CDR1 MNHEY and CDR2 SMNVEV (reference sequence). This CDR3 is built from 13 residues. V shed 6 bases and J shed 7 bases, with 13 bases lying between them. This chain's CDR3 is CASRISRGNEQFF. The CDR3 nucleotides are TGTGCCAGCAGGATATCTAGGGGAAATGAGCAGTTCTTC.

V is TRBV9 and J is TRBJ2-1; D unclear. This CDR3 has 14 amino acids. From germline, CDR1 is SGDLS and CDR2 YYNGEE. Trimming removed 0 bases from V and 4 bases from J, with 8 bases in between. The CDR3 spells CASSVVPEYNEQFF. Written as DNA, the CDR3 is TGTGCCAGCAGCGTAGTGCCGGAGTACAATGAGCAGTTCTTC.

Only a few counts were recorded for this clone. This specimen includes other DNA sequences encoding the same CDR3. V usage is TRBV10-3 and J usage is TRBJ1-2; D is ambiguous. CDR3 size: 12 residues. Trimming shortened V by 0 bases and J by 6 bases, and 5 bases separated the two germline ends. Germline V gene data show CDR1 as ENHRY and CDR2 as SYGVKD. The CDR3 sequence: CAISESGNGYTF. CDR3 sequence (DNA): TGTGCCATCAGTGAGTCCGGGAATGGCTACACCTTC.

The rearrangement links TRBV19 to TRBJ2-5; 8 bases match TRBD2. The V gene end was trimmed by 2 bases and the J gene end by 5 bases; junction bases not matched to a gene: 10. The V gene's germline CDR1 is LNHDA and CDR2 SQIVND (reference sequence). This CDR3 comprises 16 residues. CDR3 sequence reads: CASSISRTSSRETQYF. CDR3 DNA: TGTGCCAGTAGTATATCCCGGACTAGCTCCCGGGAGACCCAGTACTTC.

In nucleotides, the CDR3 is TGTGCCAGCAGCTCCCCTTGGTCTTCTGGAAACACCATATATTTT. This gives the protein CASSSPWSSGNTIYF. V is TRBV7-8 and J is TRBJ1-3; D not certain. The germline V and J ends were trimmed by 4 bases and 1 base, with 11 bases remaining between them. Germline lookup yields CDR1 SGHVS and CDR2 FQNEAQ. The CDR3 consists of 15 residues.

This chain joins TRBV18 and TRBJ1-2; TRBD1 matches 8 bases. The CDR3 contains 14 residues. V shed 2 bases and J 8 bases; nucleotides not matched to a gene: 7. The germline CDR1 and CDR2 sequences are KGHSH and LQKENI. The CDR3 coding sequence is TGTGCCAGCTCACCAAACCAGGGGGCGGACGGCTACACCTTC. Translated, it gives CASSPNQGADGYTF.